This TCR beta chain emerged from a study of monozygotic twins with inflammatory bowel disease (dated by TCRdb to about 2019). The study in broad terms: The complete study included 28 monozygotic twin pairs: 19 IBD-discordant Danish pairs and nine German pairs, of which four were IBD-concordant and five were IBD-discordant. Each individual had, on average, about 151 000 unique TCRalpha sequences and 181 000 unique TCRbeta sequences available for analysis. The search for disease-associated traits relied mainly on comparing, within discordant pairs, IBD patients with their genetically identical healthy co-twins.

In the case of this clonotype: Its binding antigen is unknown.

The method behind the library was 5' RACE. The input for every TCR library was 3500 ng of total RNA. cDNA was synthesized with SMARTScribe reverse transcriptase in eight separate reactions per sample. During cDNA synthesis, unique molecular identifiers containing a 6-nucleotide sample barcode were introduced by template switching. Two nested PCRs of approximately 16 and 9 cycles amplified the TCRalpha and TCRbeta cDNA, and bead purification followed each PCR. Before amplification, the cDNA was both treated with uracil DNA-glycosylase and purified with the QIAquick PCR purification kit. The second PCR added Illumina TruSeq-compatible adapters along with sample-specific barcodes. Library quality and concentration were assessed using TapeStation and Qubit, and approximately 5 ng of each library was pooled. Pooled libraries were sequenced on an Illumina HiSeq2500 single-index Rapid Run with 2 x 100 bp reads and custom sequencing primers. Per the authors' processing: MiGEC version 1.2.6 was used for UMI-based consensus assembly, which corrected PCR and sequencing errors. MiXCR version 2.1.1 was used for V(D)J alignment, clonotype assembly and CDR3 extraction. To normalise gene usage, clonotype sharing and MAIT/NKT TCR abundance, the analysis used the top 1000, 10 000 and 20 000 clonotypes per sample. Diversity was computed as the inverse Simpson index with the vegan R package after downsampling to 27 000 UMIs. Paired Mann-Whitney U tests were applied to discordant twin pairs, with Benjamini-Hochberg correction for multiple testing. Following TCRdb reprocessing, every CDR3 protein sequence forms one entry, and DNA is not provided. TCRdb's processing, not the authors', yielded these V and J calls. The sample's records list 300,000 to 400,000 distinct CDR3 sequences. Together, the top ten hold approximately 2% of the sample.

From each donor, a roughly 2.5 ml peripheral blood sample was collected into PAXgene tubes and stored at -80 degrees C. Total RNA was isolated from whole blood with the PAXgene blood miRNA kit on an automated QIAcube, without T cell sorting. Peripheral blood from monozygotic twin pairs concordant or discordant for inflammatory bowel disease was subjected to deep TCRalpha and TCRbeta repertoire profiling with unique molecular barcoding. For every twin pair, smoking habits were documented, and each individual was categorised as a current, former or never smoker. What the research found in general, with its limitations: No single strong signal or clonotype linked to IBD turned up in the results, so the idea that one exists was not supported. Background noise and inter-individual variability may have been introduced into the repertoires by the differing immunosuppressive treatments among patients. IBD patients had lower TCRbeta repertoire diversity, measured by the inverse Simpson index, than their healthy co-twins. No difference in repertoire similarity was observed between concordant and discordant twins, possibly owing to limited statistical power. IBD patients shared fewer clonotypes with other individuals than healthy twins did, most markedly in patients showing signs of disease activity. The analysis was unable to tell apart different T cell subtypes.

Sequencing input: blood. The receptor's source is a human donor with ulcerative colitis or Crohn's disease, or a healthy co-twin of an affected twin (not recorded which).

This receptor carries the CDR3 CASSLGPGELAKNIQYF. The rearrangement joined TRBV5-1 to TRBJ2-4; TCRdb outputs TRBD1, but without DNA this stays unchecked. CDR3 length: 17 amino acids, cysteine to phenylalanine. The DNA is unrecorded. CDR1 SGHRS and CDR2 YFSETQ are derived from the germline V gene.